These 22 T cell receptor beta chains were sequenced from one sample in a study of T cell responses to AZD1222 COVID-19 vaccine. Assay used: immunoSEQ multiplex PCR; TCRdb lists only in-frame clones, some missing. The sample has about 140,000 clones; roughly 93% are singletons. The material was peripheral blood, obtained on day 0 of AZD1222 vaccination. These TCRs come from an adult in good health.

The CDR3 coding sequence is TGTGCCAGCAGCGGACAGGAGAACGGGGACTACAATGAGCAGTTCTTC. Translating it yields CASSGQENGDYNEQFF. The V call is TRBV21-1, the J call TRBJ2-1; the DNA was not compared with TRBD1, the D call given in the table. TRBV21-1 has pseudogene status. This CDR3 is built from 16 residues.

This rearrangement joins TRBV3-1 (or the pseudogene TRBV3-2) to TRBJ2-5; 10 nucleotides match TRBD1. There are 18 residues in the CDR3. Germline V gives CDR1 LGHDT, CDR2 YNNKEL (reference sequence). The V and J ends lost 1 base and 4 bases, in that order; junction bases with no gene match: 12. Here the CDR3 reads CASSQGTGGDRYRETQYF. The CDR3 nucleotides are TGTGCCAGCAGCCAAGGGACAGGGGGGGATAGGTACCGAGAGACCCAGTACTTC.

This chain links TRBV12-1 with TRBJ1-1; the tabulated D call, TRBD1, remains unverified against the DNA. TRBV12-1 is designated a pseudogene. CDR3 length: 15 residues. In DNA form, the CDR3 reads TGTGCCAGCAGCGCTAGGGACACGTCGAACACTGAAGCTTTCTTT. The encoded protein is CASSARDTSNTEAFF.

The chain employs TRBV5-1 and TRBJ1-4, with D possibly TRBD1 on 5 matching bases. This CDR3 is 14 amino acids long. Trimming took off 4 bases at V and 6 bases at J, with 13 bases between the two ends. The V gene's germline CDR1 is SGHRS and CDR2 YFSETQ. CDR3 nucleotide sequence: TGCGCCAGCAGCCAGGGAGGAGGGGATGAAAAACTGTTTTTT. This encodes CASSQGGGDEKLFF.

This chain links TRBV7-3 with TRBJ2-2; D not certain. V dropped 2 bases and J dropped 1 base, with 5 bases sitting between them. Germline V gene lookup returns CDR1 SGHTA and CDR2 FQGTGA. The CDR3 has 14 amino acids. DNA for the CDR3: TGTGCCAGCAGCTTAGGTTTGAACACCGGGGAGCTGTTTTTT. The encoded protein is CASSLGLNTGELFF.

The rearrangement joins TRBV7-9 to TRBJ1-4, with D possibly TRBD1 on 5 matching bases. This CDR3 has 13 residues. Trimming pared 6 bases from V and 8 bases from J, leaving 13 bases between. Germline V CDR1 and CDR2: SEHNR, FQNEAQ (reference sequence). The CDR3 nucleotides read TGTGCCAGCAGGCAGGGTGGTTACGAAAAACTGTTTTTT. This encodes CASRQGGYEKLFF.

This rearrangement joins TRBV6-5 to TRBJ1-6; D is unclear. This CDR3 comprises 15 residues. Trimming shortened V by 6 bases and J by 5 bases, and 14 bases separated the two germline ends. CDR1 is MNHEY, CDR2 SVGAGI, per germline. As DNA, the CDR3 is TGTGCCAGCAGCCGCCAAAATAGGGATAATTCACCCCTCCACTTT. It codes for CASSRQNRDNSPLHF.

The chain uses TRBV24-1 and TRBJ1-1; 7 bases agree with TRBD1. The germline V gene encodes CDR1 KGHDR and CDR2 SFDVKD. The CDR3 has 15 amino acids. The V segment lost 3 bases and the J segment 4 bases; nucleotides outside the gene matches: 7. The CDR3 spells CATSDPNRGGTEAFF. In DNA, the CDR3 is TGTGCCACCAGTGATCCAAACAGGGGTGGCACTGAAGCTTTCTTT.

This chain joins TRBV9 and TRBJ2-2; D might be TRBD2 (7 bases). The CDR3 has 17 amino acids. Trimming took off 3 bases at V and 1 base at J, with 16 bases between the two ends. Germline V lookup: CDR1 SGDLS, CDR2 YYNGEE. The CDR3 DNA sequence: TGTGCCAGCAGCGAGGGTCCAGCGGGACAGAACACCGGGGAGCTGTTTTTT. Translation gives CASSEGPAGQNTGELFF.

The CDR3 is CASSLGDRAKDEQYF. CDR3 nucleotides: TGTGCCAGCAGTTTGGGGGACAGGGCAAAGGACGAGCAGTACTTC. This rearrangement joins TRBV6-2 or TRBV6-3 to TRBJ2-7, with 9 bases fitting TRBD1. The CDR3 has 15 residues. Germline CDR1 MNHEY, CDR2 SVGEGT. Trimming cost V 4 bases and J 5 bases; bases outside gene matches: 9.

The chain couples TRBV7-3 to TRBJ2-1, with a possible D match to TRBD2 (6 bases). The CDR3 loop spans 17 amino acids. V shed 1 base and J shed 4 bases, with 17 bases lying between them. Germline V gives CDR1 SGHTA, CDR2 FQGTGA. DNA of the CDR3: TGTGCCAGCAGCTTAAATGGCGGGGCTGGGCCTTACAATGAGCAGTTCTTC. Protein sequence: CASSLNGGAGPYNEQFF.

The gene calls are TRBV7-9 and TRBJ2-1; possibly TRBD2 for D (5 bases). V was pared by 1 base and J by 9 bases, with 25 bases between. The germline V gene has CDR1 SEHNR and CDR2 FQNEAQ (reference sequence). The CDR3 consists of 18 residues. CDR3 DNA sequence: TGTGCCAGCAGCTTAGGTAGAGCGGTCAAAGGAGCGAGGCTTGAGCAGTTCTTC. Translated, it gives CASSLGRAVKGARLEQFF.

This chain joins TRBV5-6 and TRBJ2-3; D ambiguous. The CDR3 consists of 11 residues. V shed 4 bases and J shed 3 bases, with 3 bases lying between them. Looked up from germline, CDR1 is SGHDT and CDR2 is YYEEEE. CDR3 sequence reads: CASSLTDTQYF. The CDR3 bases are TGTGCCAGCAGCCTAACAGATACGCAGTATTTT.

This clone was seen just once. The chain joins TRBV19 to TRBJ1-5; D gene ambiguous. V shed 10 bases and J shed 0 bases, with 19 bases lying between them. CDR3 length equals 16 residues. Per the germline V gene, CDR1 is LNHDA and CDR2 is SQIVND (reference sequence). CDR3 sequence reads: CATTDPGSHSNQPQHF. As DNA, the CDR3 is TGTGCCACTACCGATCCCGGGTCACATAGCAATCAGCCCCAGCATTTT.

CDR3 residues: CASSHLTGSGNTGELFF. The CDR3 coding sequence is TGTGCCAGCAGCCACCTGACAGGGAGCGGGAACACCGGGGAGCTGTTTTTT. This chain joins TRBV3-1 (or the pseudogene TRBV3-2) and TRBJ2-2, with 7 bases fitting TRBD1. Germline trimming cut 3 bases from V and 1 base from J; bases unmatched to any gene: 8. Germline lookup yields CDR1 LGHDT and CDR2 YNNKEL (reference sequence). CDR3 length equals 17 residues.

The chain has TRBV29-1 and TRBJ2-4; a possible D gene is TRBD1 (6 bases). Looked up from germline, CDR1 is SQVTM and CDR2 is ANQGSEA. This CDR3 region has 12 residues. Between the trimmed V and J ends, which lost 5 bases and 9 bases, there was a span of 14 bases. CDR3 DNA: TGCAGCGTTCGGAGTCGCAGGGGCATTCAGTACTTC. Its translation is CSVRSRRGIQYF.

The V gene is TRBV5-1, the J gene TRBJ1-1; D gene unclear. V shed 0 bases and J shed 1 base, with 10 bases lying between them. The CDR3 consists of 15 residues. In germline, CDR1 is SGHRS, CDR2 YFSETQ. CDR3 residues: CASSLVGDWNTEAFF. For the CDR3, the DNA is TGCGCCAGCAGCTTGGTGGGTGACTGGAACACTGAAGCTTTCTTT.

The gene calls are TRBV28 and TRBJ2-3; D is unresolved. V shed 6 bases and J shed 3 bases, with 13 bases lying between them. Germline CDR1 MDHEN, CDR2 SYDVKM. This CDR3 has 14 amino acids. CDR3 region: CASRLRVRTDTQYF. The CDR3, as DNA: TGTGCCAGCAGGTTACGGGTGAGAACAGATACGCAGTATTTT.

The chain couples TRBV4-1 to TRBJ1-6; no clear D. The germline V gene encodes CDR1 MGHRA and CDR2 YSYEKL. The CDR3 contains 16 residues. Trimming took off 1 base at V and 2 bases at J, with 9 bases between the two ends. CDR3 sequence: CASSQVKGTYNSPLHF. CDR3 nucleotide sequence: TGCGCCAGCAGCCAAGTAAAGGGAACCTATAATTCACCCCTCCACTTT.

The V call is TRBV14, the J call TRBJ1-1, with D perhaps matching TRBD1 (5 bases). V was shortened by 4 bases and J by 5 bases, with 20 bases between the two germline ends. Per the germline V gene, CDR1 is SGHDN and CDR2 is FVKESK. The CDR3 extends over 16 amino acids. The CDR3, as DNA: TGTGCCAGCAGCCCAACAACGGACGGAGGGGTTACTGAAGCTTTCTTT. Translating it yields CASSPTTDGGVTEAFF.

This clone occurred once. The V call is TRBV3-1 (or the pseudogene TRBV3-2), the J call TRBJ2-5; D is uncertain. This CDR3 comprises 11 residues. Germline V lookup: CDR1 LGHDT, CDR2 YNNKEL (reference sequence). Trimming took 4 bases from V and 5 from J, leaving 5 bases between them. In nucleotides, the CDR3 is TGTGCCAGCAGCCTCTTCGAGACCCAGTACTTC. It encodes CASSLFETQYF.

The DNA of the CDR3 is TGTGCCAGCAGTATCTATAATTCACCCCTCCACTTT. This encodes CASSIYNSPLHF. The V call is TRBV12-3 or TRBV12-4, the J call TRBJ1-6; the D is unclear. The CDR3 contains 12 residues. V was shortened by 5 bases and J by 3 bases, with 2 bases between the two germline ends.